Each of the 8 T cell receptor beta chains below was sequenced from the same sample in a study of T-cell memory formation after mild COVID-19. TCRdb re-called the 5' RACE reads with MiXCR, one entry per CDR3 protein. This sample carries some 450,000 distinct CDR3 sequences, 15% to 20% of them seen once, and the ten largest clones take around 9.2%. The sequencing input was PBMCs or a T cell subset sorted from them (not recorded which). Every receptor here comes from an adult woman who had mild COVID-19 (a few samples of this study predate the infection). Cell type and time point are not known.

This clonotype was observed a handful of times. CDR3 sequence (DNA): TGTGCCAGCAGCGGTACCGGGACAGGGCACAATGAGCAGTTCTTC. Translated: CASSGTGTGHNEQFF. The rearrangement joins TRBV11-2 to TRBJ2-1; TRBD1 aligns across 9 bases. V lost 5 bases and J lost 5; bases outside the gene matches: 7. Germline V gene sequence: CDR1 SGHAT, CDR2 FQNNGV. The CDR3 runs 15 residues. Full variable domain (remainder filled in from reference TRBV11-2 and TRBJ2-1): EAGVAQSPRYKIIEKRQSVAFWCNPISGHATLYWYQQILGQGPKLLIQFQNNGVVDDSQLPKDRFSAERLKGVDSTLKIQPAKLEDSAVYLCASSGTGTGHNEQFFGPGTRLTVL.

The sample holds a few counts of this clonotype. The V call is TRBV11-2, the J call TRBJ2-5; 7 bases match TRBD2. The junction had 3 bases not matched to a gene; V was cut back by 4 bases and J by 4 bases. Germline values: CDR1 SGHAT, CDR2 FQNNGV. This CDR3 contains 13 residues. The CDR3, as DNA: TGTGCCAGCAGCTACGGGGAGGGAGAGACCCAGTACTTC. This encodes CASSYGEGETQYF.

This clonotype was recorded a few times. V usage is TRBV2 and J usage is TRBJ2-1; TRBD2 agrees at 11 bases. This CDR3 spans 19 amino acids. The V gene's germline CDR1 is SNHLY and CDR2 FYNNEI. V lost 10 bases and J lost 0; bases outside the gene matches: 17. CDR3 region: CAIPVGVAGGRSSYNEQFF. Here the CDR3 DNA reads TGTGCCATCCCGGTTGGAGTAGCGGGGGGGAGGAGCTCCTACAATGAGCAGTTCTTC. Looking up the rest from reference TRBV2 and TRBJ2-1 gives the full variable domain: EPEVTQTPSHQVTQMGQEVILRCVPISNHLYFYWYRQILGQKVEFLVSFYNNEISEKSEIFDDQFSVERPDGSNFTLKIRSTKLEDSAMYFCAIPVGVAGGRSSYNEQFFGPGTRLTVL.

The V call is TRBV7-9, the J call TRBJ2-1, with TRBD1 matching over 9 bases. V was pared by 5 bases and J by 5 bases, with 4 bases of the junction left unmatched. There are 14 residues in the CDR3. Per the germline V gene, CDR1 is SEHNR and CDR2 is FQNEAQ (reference sequence). The chain's CDR3 is CASSPGQGDNEQFF. DNA for the CDR3: TGTGCCAGCAGCCCGGGACAGGGAGACAATGAGCAGTTCTTC.

This clonotype appeared a few times. V and J are TRBV10-3 and TRBJ1-2, with D uncertain. Germline assignment: CDR1 ENHRY and CDR2 SYGVKD. The CDR3 totals 12 residues. Trimming shortened V by 0 bases and J by 7 bases, and 6 bases separated the two germline ends. The CDR3 sequence: CAISESVSGYTF. In DNA, the CDR3 is TGTGCCATCAGTGAGTCGGTTTCTGGCTACACCTTC.

This chain links TRBV10-3 with TRBJ2-7; 7 positions agree with TRBD2. Per germline, CDR1 ENHRY and CDR2 SYGVKD. V shed 4 bases, J shed 1 base, and the junction held 4 bases outside the gene matches. This CDR3 is 14 amino acids long. The CDR3 protein is CAISGAGFSYEQYF. The CDR3 bases are TGTGCCATCAGTGGAGCGGGGTTTTCCTACGAGCAGTACTTC.

This clonotype was detected a few times. This sequence joins TRBV10-3 and TRBJ2-2, with TRBD1 as a possible D gene (5 bases). The CDR3 length is 19 residues. Trimming removed 0 bases at V and 3 bases at J, with 20 bases between. Germline V gives CDR1 ENHRY, CDR2 SYGVKD. In nucleotides, the CDR3 is TGTGCCATCAGTGAGTCACTGGATCCAGGGTTAAAGGACACCGGGGAGCTGTTTTTT. Its protein product is CAISESLDPGLKDTGELFF.

This clonotype appeared a few times. The chain has TRBV20-1 and TRBJ2-7; 7 nucleotides line up with TRBD2. The CDR3 extends over 12 amino acids. Germline trimming cut 6 bases from V and 3 bases from J; bases unmatched to any gene: 5. Germline V gene data show CDR1 as DFQATT and CDR2 as SNEGSKA (reference sequence). Written as DNA, the CDR3 is TGCAGTGCGCGGAGGGAGGGCTACGAGCAGTACTTC. Protein product: CSARREGYEQYF.